The clone carrying this TCR beta chain was seen more than once but under ten times. The target antigen is unknown. This entry comes from a study of glioma-infiltrating T cells. Findings of the study overall: Tissue-blood divergence was below expectation in non-neoplastic patients, above in gliomas.

CDR3 length: 16 amino acids. Unmatched junction bases numbered 4, after V lost 2 bases and J lost 3 bases. The germline gives CDR1 SGHDN, CDR2 FVKESK. TCR alpha and beta CDR3 regions were amplified from RNA using iRepertoire nested multiplex PCR. Using its own MiXCR run on the multiplex PCR reads, TCRdb lists one record per CDR3 protein. The sample consists of under 150,000 distinct CDR3 sequences, approximately 24% of them appearing once. The receptor's source is a human donor with low-grade glioma or glioblastoma, undergoing nonglioma brain surgery, or in good health (not recorded which). Sequenced: glioma tissue, nonneoplastic brain tissue, or PBMCs (not recorded which). The V and J genes are TRBV14 and TRBJ2-3; 11 bases agree with TRBD2. The CDR3 spells CASSQYLAGGTDTQYF. In nucleotides, the CDR3 is TGTGCCAGCAGCCAATACCTAGCGGGGGGTACAGATACGCAGTATTTT.